A single sample is the source of the 17 T cell receptor beta chains below, sequenced in a study of cytomegalovirus exposure and HLA in healthy donors. This table comes from immunoSEQ multiplex PCR, and its TCRdb copy is limited to in-frame clones, with some not included. Altogether 110,000 or so clones are present, 88% being singletons, with the ten largest covering less than 2%. Source material: PBMCs. These receptors were collected from a man between 18 and 35 years old in good health and CMV-seronegative.

V gene TRBV10-3 combines with J gene TRBJ2-3, with 10 bases lining up with TRBD1. CDR3 length: 17 amino acids. Looked up from germline, CDR1 is ENHRY and CDR2 is SYGVKD. The V and J ends lost 2 bases and 2 bases, in that order; junction bases with no gene match: 7. For the CDR3, the DNA is TGTGCCATCAGTGAGAACGGGGGACAGGGGTACACAGATACGCAGTATTTT. Residues: CAISENGGQGYTDTQYF.

The J gene is TRBJ2-7, the V gene TRBV5-1; D is perhaps TRBD1 (7 bases). The V gene lost 3 bases and the J gene lost 3 bases, with 13 bases spanning the gap. This CDR3 has 14 amino acids. Germline CDR1 is SGHRS and CDR2 is YFSETQ. The CDR3 sequence: CASSYQGGNYEQYF. The DNA of the CDR3 is TGCGCCAGCAGCTATCAGGGGGGCAACTACGAGCAGTACTTC.

The chain couples TRBV4-3 to TRBJ2-5; the D gene is possibly TRBD1 (6 bases). The CDR3 has 15 residues. From germline, CDR1 is LGHNA and CDR2 YSLEER. Trimming pared 2 bases from V and 2 bases from J, leaving 12 bases between. In nucleotides, the CDR3 is TGCGCCAGCAGCCAACTACAGGGTCTGCAAGAGACCCAGTACTTC. Its protein is CASSQLQGLQETQYF.

The chain has TRBV7-6 and TRBJ2-5, with a tentative D call TRBD1 (5 bases). The CDR3 runs to 15 residues. CDR1 SGHVS and CDR2 FNYEAQ come from the germline V gene. The V and J ends lost 1 base and 6 bases respectively, with 15 bases between them. CDR3 loop: CASSLGSQGGQTQYF. The CDR3 nucleotides read TGTGCCAGCAGCTTAGGTTCCCAGGGTGGACAGACCCAGTACTTC.

The V call is TRBV2, the J call TRBJ1-4; tentative D call: TRBD1 (6 bases). Trimming stripped 6 bases from V and 7 bases from J, with 15 bases between. CDR3 length: 14 amino acids. Germline V gene sequence: CDR1 SNHLY, CDR2 FYNNEI. In DNA, the CDR3 is TGTGCCAGCAGCGCCCAACAGGGTGCTGAAAAACTGTTTTTT. It yields the protein CASSAQQGAEKLFF.

The chain has TRBV2 and TRBJ2-1, with 13 bases identical to TRBD2. Germline V gene sequence: CDR1 SNHLY, CDR2 FYNNEI. Trimming took 6 bases from V and 6 from J; bases not matched to a gene: 14. The length of the CDR3 is 18 residues. The CDR3 DNA is TGTGCCAGCAGAATTATTACCCCGACTAGCGGGGGGCCCAATGAGCAGTTCTTC. Its protein is CASRIITPTSGGPNEQFF. The full variable domain, completed using reference TRBV2 and TRBJ2-1, is EPEVTQTPSHQVTQMGQEVILRCVPISNHLYFYWYRQILGQKVEFLVSFYNNEISEKSEIFDDQFSVERPDGSNFTLKIRSTKLEDSAMYFCASRIITPTSGGPNEQFFGPGTRLTVL.

The chain joins TRBV18 to TRBJ1-4; a possible D gene is TRBD1 (5 bases). V was pared by 2 bases and J by 7 bases, with 11 bases between. The length of the CDR3 is 14 residues. CDR1 and CDR2 (germline): KGHSH, LQKENI. CDR3 loop: CASSPVPGGEKLFF. The CDR3 DNA reads as TGTGCCAGCTCACCAGTTCCGGGGGGTGAAAAACTGTTTTTT.

The chain is built from TRBV6-4 and TRBJ2-1; 8 nucleotides match TRBD1. J gave up 9 bases and V 3 bases, and 7 bases lay outside the gene matches. This CDR3 has 14 amino acids. CDR1 is MRHNA, CDR2 SNTAGT, per germline. CDR3 nucleotide sequence: TGTGCCAGCAGTGAGGTCAGGGGGCAAGGTGAGCAGTTCTTC. It translates to CASSEVRGQGEQFF.

This clone has only one observation. The V and J genes are TRBV11-2 and TRBJ2-2; 11 bases agree with TRBD1. Germline V lookup: CDR1 SGHAT, CDR2 FQNNGV. J gave up 6 bases and V 5 bases, and 5 bases lay outside the gene matches. This CDR3 has 15 residues. The CDR3 nucleotides read TGTGCCAGCAGCGTACCGGGACAGGGGGCCGGGGAGCTGTTTTTT. Translation: CASSVPGQGAGELFF.

The chain is built from TRBV5-6 and TRBJ1-3; TRBD1 might be the D (5 bases). Trimming pared 4 bases from V and 0 bases from J, leaving 11 bases between. Looked up from germline, CDR1 is SGHDT and CDR2 is YYEEEE. The CDR3 is 15 residues long. The CDR3 DNA is TGTGCCAGCAGCCCATACAGGAGCTCTGGAAACACCATATATTTT. Protein product: CASSPYRSSGNTIYF.

This chain joins TRBV6-5 and TRBJ1-1, with 7 bases identical to TRBD1. Germline CDR1 and CDR2: MNHEY and SVGAGI. This CDR3 has 14 residues. V gave up 4 bases and J gave up 1 base; unmatched junction bases: 3. This CDR3 reads CASSLQGPNTEAFF. For the CDR3, the DNA is TGTGCCAGCAGTTTACAGGGGCCGAACACTGAAGCTTTCTTT.

The chain is built from TRBV7-9 and TRBJ2-1, with 11 bases fitting TRBD2. The CDR3 covers 15 residues. The V segment lost 5 bases and the J segment 8 bases; nucleotides outside the gene matches: 8. Germline values: CDR1 SEHNR, CDR2 FQNEAQ (reference sequence). The DNA of the CDR3 is TGTGCCAGCAGCCACCCTAGCGGGGGGTTCGATGAGCAGTTCTTC. It codes for CASSHPSGGFDEQFF.

The genes are TRBV4-1 and TRBJ2-1, with D perhaps TRBD1 (7 bases). Trimming stripped 0 bases from V and 12 bases from J, with 18 bases between. This CDR3 is 15 amino acids long. Germline assignment: CDR1 MGHRA and CDR2 YSYEKL. This CDR3 reads CASSQDWPAGGRQFF. The DNA for the CDR3 is TGCGCCAGCAGCCAAGATTGGCCGGCAGGGGGGCGGCAGTTCTTC.

The CDR3 protein is CASSDLHTSSYEQYF. The CDR3 nucleotides read TGTGCCAGCAGTGATTTACACACCAGCTCCTACGAGCAGTACTTC. The gene calls are TRBV28 and TRBJ2-7, with D hard to call. V lost 5 bases and J lost 0, with 14 bases in between. Looked up from germline, CDR1 is MDHEN and CDR2 is SYDVKM. This CDR3 region has 15 residues.

This clone has only a few counts. This chain uses TRBV19 with TRBJ1-5; D unresolved. CDR3 length: 16 residues. V lost 3 bases and J lost 1, with 13 bases in between. CDR1 and CDR2 from the germline V gene are LNHDA and SQIVND (reference sequence). The CDR3 coding sequence is TGTGCCAGTAGTATGCCCGCAGGCTTAAGCAATCAGCCCCAGCATTTT. Its translation: CASSMPAGLSNQPQHF.

This sequence joins TRBV7-8 and TRBJ2-1; 8 bases are a match to TRBD2. V shed 8 bases and J 7 bases; nucleotides not matched to a gene: 7. The germline V gene encodes CDR1 SGHVS and CDR2 FQNEAQ. The CDR3 has 13 amino acids. CDR3 in DNA: TGTGCCAGCGGCGAAACTAGCGGAAATGAGCAGTTCTTC. Amino acid sequence: CASGETSGNEQFF.

The CDR3 reads CASNSGSFNEQYF. Written as DNA, the CDR3 is TGTGCCAGCAATAGCGGGAGTTTCAACGAGCAGTACTTC. This rearrangement joins TRBV27 to TRBJ2-7, with TRBD2 matching 9 bases. J gave up 5 bases and V 7 bases, and 6 bases lay outside the gene matches. Germline loops: CDR1 MNHEY, CDR2 SMNVEV (reference sequence). The CDR3 spans 13 residues.